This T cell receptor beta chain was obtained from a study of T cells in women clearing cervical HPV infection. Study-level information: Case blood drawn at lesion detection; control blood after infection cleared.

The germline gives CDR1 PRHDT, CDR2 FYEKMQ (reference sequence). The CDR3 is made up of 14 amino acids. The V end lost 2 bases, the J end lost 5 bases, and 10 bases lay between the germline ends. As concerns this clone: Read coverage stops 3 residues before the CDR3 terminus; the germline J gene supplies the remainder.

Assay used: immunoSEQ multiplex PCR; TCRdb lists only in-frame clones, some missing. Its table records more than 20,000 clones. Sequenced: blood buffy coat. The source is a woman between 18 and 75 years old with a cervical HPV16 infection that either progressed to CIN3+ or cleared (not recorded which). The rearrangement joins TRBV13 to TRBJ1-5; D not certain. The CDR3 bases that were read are TGTGCCAGCAGCTTACGGGGTACGCATCAGCCC. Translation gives CASSLRGTHQP. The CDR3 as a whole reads CASSLRGTHQPQHF.